These 25 T cell receptor beta chains came from one sample sequenced in a study of blood T cells in healthy people across ages. A second about 6 to 12 cycle PCR used barcoded and J-beta primers. TCRdb re-derived calls from the 5' RACE reads in MiXCR, one entry per CDR3 protein. Of 1.6 million or so distinct CDR3 sequences in the sample, roughly 32% are singletons; the top ten hold about 10%. Material for sequencing was blood. The receptors stem from a woman in her thirties in good health.

V gene TRBV6-2 or TRBV6-3 combines with J gene TRBJ1-5; possible D gene TRBD1, 5 bases. The CDR3 runs 16 residues. Between the trimmed V and J ends, which lost 4 bases and 6 bases, there was a span of 19 bases. Germline V gene sequence: CDR1 MNHEY, CDR2 SVGEGT. The CDR3 is CASSLSGGLRSQPQHF. The CDR3 DNA sequence: TGTGCCAGCAGTTTATCCGGGGGATTAAGAAGTCAGCCCCAGCATTTT.

A few counts support this clonotype. The chain carries TRBV11-2 and TRBJ2-1; the match to TRBD2 covers 15 bases. The V gene end was trimmed by 5 bases and the J gene end by 5 bases; junction bases not matched to a gene: 1. CDR1 SGHAT and CDR2 FQNNGV come from the germline V gene. The CDR3 runs to 15 residues. CDR3 nucleotides: TGTGCCAGCAGCGGACTAGCGGGGGGGCACAATGAGCAGTTCTTC. It specifies CASSGLAGGHNEQFF.

V usage is TRBV5-1 and J usage is TRBJ2-7; D ambiguous. Germline CDR1 is SGHRS and CDR2 is YFSETQ. The CDR3 spans 13 residues. V lost 3 bases and J 5 bases, leaving 12 bases between the germline ends. The CDR3 sequence is CASSSISLDEQYF. CDR3 in DNA: TGCGCCAGCAGCTCTATTAGCCTCGACGAGCAGTACTTC. Based on the CDR3 plus reference TRBV5-1 and TRBJ2-7, the full variable domain is KAGVTQTPRYLIKTRGQQVTLSCSPISGHRSVSWYQQTPGQGLQFLFEYFSETQRNKGNFPGRFSGRQFSNSRSEMNVSTLELGDSALYLCASSSISLDEQYFGPGTRLTVT.

J is TRBJ2-1 and V is TRBV9; 8 nucleotides agree with TRBD2. Germline loops: CDR1 SGDLS, CDR2 YYNGEE. The CDR3 spans 15 residues. J gave up 4 bases and V 0 bases, and 3 bases lay outside the gene matches. The CDR3: CASSVAGGGYNEQFF. In DNA form, the CDR3 reads TGTGCCAGCAGCGTAGCCGGGGGGGGGTACAATGAGCAGTTCTTC.

This clonotype showed up many times. The chain joins TRBV29-1 to TRBJ2-1; TRBD2 is a possible D gene (6 bases). Trimming took off 6 bases at V and 10 bases at J, with 10 bases between the two ends. This CDR3 contains 10 residues. Looked up from germline, CDR1 is SQVTM and CDR2 is ANQGSEA. This CDR3 reads CSVETSEQFF. DNA for the CDR3: TGCAGCGTGGAAACTAGCGAGCAGTTCTTC.

This clonotype has just a few counts. This rearrangement joins TRBV3-1 to TRBJ1-2, with 9 positions matching TRBD1. The CDR3 has 15 amino acids. From germline, CDR1 is LGHDT and CDR2 YNNKEL (reference sequence). Germline trimming cut 3 bases from V and 4 bases from J; bases unmatched to any gene: 6. For the CDR3, the DNA is TGTGCCAGCAGCCAGGGTGGACAGGGGACCTATGGCTACACCTTC. Its protein product is CASSQGGQGTYGYTF. The entire variable domain, with the rest obtained from reference TRBV3-1 and TRBJ1-2, is as follows: DTAVSQTPKYLVTQMGNDKSIKCEQNLGHDTMYWYKQDSKKFLKIMFSYNNKELIINETVPNRFSPKSPDKAHLNLHINSLELGDSAVYFCASSQGGQGTYGYTFGSGTRLTVV.

This sequence joins TRBV27 and TRBJ2-2; a possible D gene is TRBD2 (5 bases). This CDR3 has 14 residues. Trimming removed 2 bases from V and 6 bases from J, with 10 bases in between. The germline gives CDR1 MNHEY, CDR2 SMNVEV (reference sequence). The CDR3 sequence: CASSLGRASGELFF. CDR3 DNA sequence: TGTGCCAGCAGTTTAGGGCGGGCATCCGGGGAGCTGTTTTTT.

The genes are TRBV12-3 or TRBV12-4 and TRBJ1-6; D may be TRBD1 (5 bases). This CDR3 spans 15 amino acids. Deletions cut 1 base from V and 8 bases from J, with 12 bases between. In DNA, the CDR3 is TGTGCCAGCAGTTTAGGTGAGGGGATGGATTCACCCCTCCACTTT. It is translated as CASSLGEGMDSPLHF.

Details on this clonotype: A much larger clone is a single base away; this may be a read error. The chain has TRBV29-1 and TRBJ2-5; 10 bases align to TRBD2. The CDR3 consists of 12 residues. Germline CDR1 SQVTM, CDR2 ANQGSEA. As DNA, the CDR3 is TGCAGCGTCGCTAGCGGGGGAGAGACCCTGTACTTC. It is translated as CSVASGGETLYF.

V is TRBV11-2 and J is TRBJ2-7; D may be TRBD1 (5 bases). Germline-derived CDR1 and CDR2 are SGHAT and FQNNGV. This CDR3 contains 14 residues. Between the trimmed V and J ends, which lost 3 bases and 2 bases, there was a span of 11 bases. CDR3 in amino acids: CASSFIQATYEQYF. The CDR3 DNA follows: TGTGCCAGCAGCTTTATACAGGCTACCTACGAGCAGTACTTC.

The gene calls are TRBV18 and TRBJ2-7; TRBD2 aligns across 14 bases. The V gene end was trimmed by 6 bases and the J gene end by 5 bases; junction bases not matched to a gene: 15. CDR1 and CDR2 from the germline V gene are KGHSH and LQKENI. CDR3 size: 18 residues. As DNA, the CDR3 is TGTGCCAGCTCGCCCCTCGGAAAGGGACTAGCGGGAGATCACGAGCAGTACTTC. This encodes CASSPLGKGLAGDHEQYF. Looking up the rest from reference TRBV18 and TRBJ2-7 gives the full variable domain: NAGVMQNPRHLVRRRGQEARLRCSPMKGHSHVYWYRQLPEEGLKFMVYLQKENIIDESGMPKERFSAEFPKEGPSILRIQQVVRGDSAAYFCASSPLGKGLAGDHEQYFGPGTRLTVT.

Only a few counts were recorded for this clonotype. This sequence may be a read error, since a much larger clone differs from it by one base. This chain links TRBV19 with TRBJ2-3; D possibly corresponds to TRBD2 (5 bases). Per germline, CDR1 LNHDA and CDR2 SQIVND (reference sequence). Trimming removed 6 bases from V and 8 bases from J, with 12 bases in between. The CDR3 is 12 residues long. The CDR3 reads CASRQSGGTQYF. Here the CDR3 DNA reads TGTGCCAGTAGACAGTCCGGAGGTACGCAGTATTTT.

This clonotype was picked up a small number of times. The chain links TRBV27 to TRBJ1-2, with D unclear. Trimming shortened V by 6 bases and J by 8 bases, and 16 bases separated the two germline ends. The V gene's germline CDR1 is MNHEY and CDR2 SMNVEV (reference sequence). The CDR3 extends over 13 amino acids. The CDR3 DNA is TGTGCCAGCAGGTTCGGGCCCGGACGAGGCTACACCTTC. It specifies CASRFGPGRGYTF.

The chain couples TRBV29-1 to TRBJ2-7; TRBD2 is a possible D gene (6 bases). The DNA matches TRBJ2-5 better at its end, which makes the J call doubtful. Germline CDR1 reads SQVTM; CDR2 reads ANQGSEA. This CDR3 comprises 11 residues. The CDR3 sequence is CSVPAGETQYF. In nucleotides, the CDR3 is TGCAGCGTCCCGGCGGGGGAGACCCAGTACTTC.

This clonotype appeared a few times. The chain employs TRBV2 and TRBJ2-7, with 13 bases fitting TRBD2. The V gene's germline CDR1 is SNHLY and CDR2 FYNNEI. With 6 bases clipped from V and 2 bases from J, the junction kept 4 bases outside the gene matches. This CDR3 has 15 amino acids. CDR3 nucleotide sequence: TGTGCCAGCAGGGCCGGGACTAGCGGGACCTACGAGCAGTACTTC. Protein: CASRAGTSGTYEQYF.

The V gene is TRBV3-1, the J gene TRBJ2-3; no clear D. V lost 5 bases, J lost 5 bases, and 8 bases lay in between. The CDR3 runs 12 residues. Germline-derived CDR1 and CDR2 are LGHDT and YNNKEL (reference sequence). DNA of the CDR3: TGTGCCAGCAGCGCTGATGAAGATACGCAGTATTTT. Translating it yields CASSADEDTQYF.

This clonotype was seen a few times. This chain joins TRBV5-6 and TRBJ1-2; no firm D call. Trimming removed 0 bases from V and 7 bases from J, with 13 bases in between. Germline V gene data show CDR1 as SGHDT and CDR2 as YYEEEE. The CDR3 runs 14 residues. The CDR3 DNA follows: TGTGCCAGCAGCTTGGGCGGCCCGCTGGGTGGCTACACCTTC. Encoded protein: CASSLGGPLGGYTF.

The chain combines TRBV7-3 with TRBJ2-1; D is possibly TRBD2 (6 bases). The CDR3 covers 15 residues. The germline gives CDR1 SGHTA, CDR2 FQGTGA. The V end lost 3 bases, the J end lost 4 bases, and 13 bases lay between the germline ends. The CDR3 loop is CASSFIAAGYNEQFF. The DNA of the CDR3 is TGTGCCAGCAGCTTCATAGCGGCGGGGTACAATGAGCAGTTCTTC.

This chain connects TRBV20-1 to TRBJ2-5, with TRBD1 identical over 7 bases. With 3 bases clipped from V and 5 bases from J, the junction kept 12 bases outside the gene matches. The germline CDR1 and CDR2 sequences are DFQATT and SNEGSKA (reference sequence). The CDR3 runs to 15 residues. CDR3 nucleotide sequence: TGCAGTGCTAGTGATATCAGACAGGGATCGGAGACCCAGTACTTC. Protein product: CSASDIRQGSETQYF.

The CDR3 loop reads CSARPWTSGHSYNEQFF. As DNA, the CDR3 is TGCAGTGCTAGACCTTGGACTAGCGGACACTCCTACAATGAGCAGTTCTTC. V usage is TRBV20-1 and J usage is TRBJ2-1; TRBD2 matches 10 bases. This CDR3 has 17 amino acids. Per germline, CDR1 DFQATT and CDR2 SNEGSKA (reference sequence). The V gene end was trimmed by 2 bases and the J gene end by 0 bases; junction bases not matched to a gene: 7.

The chain employs TRBV5-5 and TRBJ2-1; 10 bases align to TRBD2. CDR3 size: 17 residues. The trim removed 0 bases at V and 8 bases at J, leaving 11 bases unmatched. CDR1 SGHKS and CDR2 YYEKEE come from the germline V gene (reference sequence). The CDR3 reads CASSLVPLAGVRDEQFF. CDR3 bases: TGTGCCAGCAGCTTGGTTCCCCTAGCGGGAGTCCGAGATGAGCAGTTCTTC.

J is TRBJ2-7 and V is TRBV3-1; D possibly corresponds to TRBD2 (5 bases). Looked up from germline, CDR1 is LGHDT and CDR2 is YNNKEL (reference sequence). The V gene lost 1 base and the J gene lost 1 base, with 14 bases spanning the gap. The CDR3 has 16 residues. The DNA for the CDR3 is TGTGCCAGCAGCCAAGGGGCCATGAGGGCTTCCTACGAGCAGTACTTC. Its protein product is CASSQGAMRASYEQYF.

The chain recombines TRBV2 with TRBJ2-7; 7 bases map to TRBD2. Per germline, CDR1 SNHLY and CDR2 FYNNEI. With V trimmed by 2 bases and J by 5 bases, 30 bases remained unmatched. The CDR3 is 22 residues long. The CDR3 sequence: CASSEYLLGVGTRGRSTHEQYF. CDR3 nucleotides: TGTGCCAGCAGTGAATATCTTTTGGGGGTCGGTACTCGCGGGAGATCCACCCACGAGCAGTACTTC.

The CDR3 spells CATSSPGQGGQETQYF. DNA of the CDR3: TGTGCCACCAGCAGTCCCGGACAGGGGGGCCAAGAGACCCAGTACTTC. This sequence joins TRBV15 and TRBJ2-5; 10 positions agree with TRBD1. V lost 3 bases and J lost 1; bases outside the gene matches: 5. Germline V lookup: CDR1 LNHNV, CDR2 YYDKDF (reference sequence). There are 16 residues in the CDR3. The full variable domain, with the rest looked up from reference TRBV15 and TRBJ2-5, is DAMVIQNPRYQVTQFGKPVTLSCSQTLNHNVMYWYQQKSSQAPKLLFHYYDKDFNNEADTPDNFQSRRPNTSFCFLDIRSPGLGDTAMYLCATSSPGQGGQETQYFGPGTRLLVL.

This clonotype was found once. The CDR3 sequence: CASSLDYEGGATDTQYF. In DNA form, the CDR3 reads TGTGCCAGCAGCTTAGACTATGAAGGGGGGGCCACAGATACGCAGTATTTT. This chain uses TRBV13 with TRBJ2-3; D may be TRBD2 (7 bases). V was clipped by 1 base and J by 2 bases, with 16 bases between them. The germline V gene encodes CDR1 PRHDT and CDR2 FYEKMQ (reference sequence). CDR3 length: 17 amino acids.